This is a list of T cell receptor beta chains from one sample in a study of blood T cell repertoires in COVID-19. Produced via immunoSEQ multiplex PCR; TCRdb's table is partial and in-frame only. Here the sample spans fewer than 250,000 clones, 75% to 90% being singletons. Sequenced material: peripheral blood. These receptors all stem from a man younger than 45 with acute or convalescent COVID-19. Each CDR3 is given with its conserved first and last residue. D genes are given only for firm matches. The size entry is marked missing in some rows and otherwise reads once, few, many or a size class.

J gene	CDR3 length	D gene	clone size	V gene	CDR3 protein	CDR3 DNA
TRBJ2-2	15	TRBD1	-	TRBV19	CASSISRGYTGELFF	TGTGCCAGTAGTATATCCAGGGGGTACACCGGGGAGCTGTTTTTT
TRBJ2-1	14	TRBD1	-	TRBV19	CASSAGTGDHEQFF	TGTGCCAGTAGTGCCGGGACAGGGGACCATGAGCAGTTCTTC
TRBJ2-1	16	TRBD1	-	TRBV18	CASSRDPGTGENEQFF	TGTGCCAGCTCACGAGACCCCGGGACAGGGGAAAATGAGCAGTTCTTC
TRBJ1-5	15	-	-	TRBV28	CASSLWQGGNQPQHF	TGTGCCAGCAGTTTATGGCAGGGTGGAAATCAGCCCCAGCATTTT
TRBJ2-7	14	TRBD1	once	TRBV18	CASSPKQGASEQYF	TGTGCCAGCTCACCGAAACAGGGGGCGTCCGAGCAGTACTTC
TRBJ2-1	14	TRBD1	-	TRBV6-5	CASSYATGRDEQFF	TGTGCCAGCAGTTACGCGACAGGGAGAGATGAGCAGTTCTTC
TRBJ2-2	15	TRBD1	-	TRBV12-5	CASGLVGQGAGELFF	TGTGCTAGTGGTTTGGTAGGACAGGGGGCCGGGGAGCTGTTTTTT
TRBJ1-2	13	-	-	TRBV28	CASSQGKYYGYTF	TGTGCCAGCAGTCAGGGTAAATACTATGGCTACACCTTC
TRBJ1-4	13	-	-	TRBV27	CASSFTTNEKLFF	TGTGCCAGCAGTTTCACTACTAATGAAAAACTGTTTTTT
TRBJ2-7	13	-	-	TRBV20-1	CSASRVGRSEQYF	TGCAGTGCTAGTCGGGTCGGCAGATCCGAGCAGTACTTC
TRBJ1-2	15	TRBD1	-	TRBV28	CASSLGLGQGYGYTF	TGTGCCAGCAGTTTAGGCTTGGGACAGGGCTATGGCTACACCTTC
TRBJ2-4	16	TRBD1	-	TRBV5-1	CASSMTGGLAKNIQYF	TGCGCCAGCAGCATGACAGGGGGATTAGCCAAAAACATTCAGTACTTC
TRBJ1-5	13	-	-	TRBV9	CASSVTSNQPQHF	TGTGCCAGCAGCGTAACTTCGAATCAGCCCCAGCATTTT
TRBJ1-1	14	-	once	TRBV4-2	CASSQWGVNTEAFF	TGTGCCAGCAGCCAATGGGGGGTGAACACTGAAGCTTTCTTT
TRBJ1-2	17	TRBD1	-	TRBV5-1	CASSLAPQGAGERGYTF	TGCGCCAGCAGCTTGGCTCCACAGGGGGCGGGCGAAAGGGGCTACACCTTC
TRBJ1-3	14	-	-	TRBV10-2	CASSGGGSGNTIYF	TGCGCCAGCAGTGGAGGGGGCTCTGGAAACACCATATATTTT
TRBJ1-2	15	-	-	TRBV20-1	CSARAAGVSRGGYTF	TGCAGTGCTCGTGCCGCGGGGGTGTCTCGGGGTGGCTACACCTTC
TRBJ1-2	14	-	few	TRBV5-5	CASSLATGNYGYTF	TGTGCCAGCAGCTTGGCCACAGGGAACTATGGCTACACCTTC
TRBJ2-7	18	TRBD2	-	TRBV6-2/TRBV6-3	CASSYSSGSGSKNYEQYF	TGTGCCAGCAGTTACTCCTCGGGGAGCGGGAGTAAGAACTACGAGCAGTACTTC
TRBJ1-1	14	-	-	TRBV9	CASSAGLSDTEAFF	TGTGCCAGCAGCGCAGGGCTTAGTGACACTGAAGCTTTCTTT
TRBJ2-1	13	-	-	TRBV6-5	CASRVSGDNEQFF	TGTGCCAGCCGGGTCTCGGGGGACAATGAGCAGTTCTTC
TRBJ1-1	13	TRBD1	few	TRBV10-3	CATGGTGEYEAFF	TGTGCCACCGGGGGGACAGGGGAGTATGAAGCTTTCTTT
TRBJ2-1	19	-	-	TRBV21-1	CASSTRQGAKYSSYNEQFF	TGTGCCAGCAGCACCAGACAGGGGGCTAAGTATAGCTCCTACAATGAGCAGTTCTTC
TRBJ2-3	14	-	-	TRBV27	CASKPIGGTDTQYF	TGTGCCAGCAAGCCAATAGGAGGCACAGATACGCAGTATTTT
TRBJ2-1	16	TRBD2	-	TRBV5-1	CASSPTGTSPYNEQFF	TGCGCCAGCAGCCCGACGGGGACTAGTCCTTACAATGAGCAGTTCTTC
TRBJ2-7	15	TRBD1	-	TRBV5-8	CASSLPGQPLYEQYF	TGTGCCAGTAGCCTACCGGGACAGCCTCTCTACGAGCAGTACTTC
TRBJ2-2	16	TRBD2	-	TRBV11-2	CASSPWAGVFTGELFF	TGTGCCAGCAGCCCCTGGGCGGGAGTCTTTACCGGGGAGCTGTTTTTT
TRBJ1-2	13	-	-	TRBV30	CAWSVAGFNGYTF	TGTGCCTGGAGTGTGGCCGGGTTTAATGGCTACACCTTC